A single sample gave rise to the 27 T cell receptor beta chains below, sequenced in a study of vaccination and CD4 T cells after COVID-19. Treatment in this sample: approximately 9-day PBMC culture with coronavirus spike peptide pools or control peptides (ViraFEST assay). Their specific antigens are unknown. Sequencing of cultured CD4+ T cell DNA used the Oncomine TCR Beta short-read assay. TCRdb independently ran MiXCR on the PCR reads; one entry per CDR3 protein. Of 19,000 or so distinct CDR3 sequences listed, just over 45% are singletons. Sequenced here: CD4+ T cells from blood, cultured in vitro, sampled after SARS-CoV-2 vaccination. The receptors were sampled from a human donor who had recovered from COVID-19.

Only a few counts were recorded for this clonotype. The chain joins TRBV11-3 to TRBJ1-1; 8 nucleotides align to TRBD1. This CDR3 has 11 residues. In germline, CDR1 is SGHNT, CDR2 YENEEA. Trimming at V came to 10 bases and at J to 8 bases, leaving 6 bases not matched to a gene. In DNA, the CDR3 is TGTGCCACCGAGGACAGGGCGGAAGCTTTCTTT. Its translation: CATEDRAEAFF. The full variable domain, its missing parts supplied by reference TRBV11-3 and TRBJ1-1, is EAGVVQSPRYKIIEKKQPVAFWCNPISGHNTLYWYLQNLGQGPELLIRYENEEAVDDSQLPKDRFSAERLKGVDSTLKIQPAELGDSAVYLCATEDRAEAFFGQGTRLTVV.

The chain couples TRBV10-3 to TRBJ1-6, with D maybe TRBD1 (6 bases). Germline values: CDR1 ENHRY, CDR2 SYGVKD. The V end lost 4 bases, the J end lost 6 bases, and 7 bases lay between the germline ends. The length of the CDR3 is 13 residues. CDR3 in amino acids: CAISGTVNSPLHF. CDR3 sequence (DNA): TGTGCCATCAGTGGGACAGTTAATTCACCCCTCCACTTT.

This chain joins TRBV19 and TRBJ2-5, with a tentative D call TRBD1 (6 bases). The CDR3 sequence is 16 residues long. CDR1 is LNHDA and CDR2 is SQIVND in the germline V gene (reference sequence). The V gene lost 4 bases and the J gene lost 2 bases, with 17 bases spanning the gap. The CDR3 sequence is CASSTHRQGHQETQYF. CDR3 DNA: TGTGCCAGTAGTACCCACAGGCAGGGGCATCAAGAGACCCAGTACTTC. Full variable domain (outside the CDR3, taken from reference TRBV19 and TRBJ2-5): DGGITQSPKYLFRKEGQNVTLSCEQNLNHDAMYWYRQDPGQGLRLIYYSQIVNDFQKGDIAEGYSVSREKKESFPLTVTSAQKNPTAFYLCASSTHRQGHQETQYFGPGTRLLVL.

This chain joins TRBV20-1 and TRBJ2-5; no firm D call. Germline values: CDR1 DFQATT, CDR2 SNEGSKA (reference sequence). The CDR3 has 12 residues. V was clipped by 5 bases and J by 5 bases, with 12 bases between them. In DNA, the CDR3 is TGCAGTGCTCAACCTCCCGCTGAGACCCAGTACTTC. This encodes CSAQPPAETQYF.

This chain joins TRBV4-3 and TRBJ1-1, with D unclear. Trimming took off 3 bases at V and 1 base at J, with 9 bases between the two ends. Germline loops: CDR1 LGHNA, CDR2 YSLEER. The length of the CDR3 is 14 residues. CDR3 sequence: CASSHVQWNTEAFF. The CDR3 DNA reads as TGCGCCAGCAGCCATGTTCAGTGGAACACTGAAGCTTTCTTT.

This clonotype was observed a few times. This chain links TRBV7-9 with TRBJ2-1; TRBD2 is a possible D gene (6 bases). Germline V gene lookup returns CDR1 SEHNR and CDR2 FQNEAQ (reference sequence). The CDR3 covers 14 residues. V shed 0 bases and J shed 7 bases, with 10 bases lying between them. The CDR3 nucleotides are TGTGCCAGCAGCTTAGCGGGAGGTAGTAATGAGCAGTTCTTC. Its translation: CASSLAGGSNEQFF.

The rearrangement links TRBV19 to TRBJ1-5, with 7 nucleotides matching TRBD1. CDR1 and CDR2 from the germline V gene are LNHDA and SQIVND (reference sequence). The CDR3 is 14 amino acids. V shed 5 bases, J shed 7 bases, and the junction held 8 bases outside the gene matches. CDR3 sequence (DNA): TGTGCCAGTAGTCTCACAGGGGAGCGCCAGCCCCAGCATTTT. Translated, it gives CASSLTGERQPQHF.

V is TRBV19 and J is TRBJ1-6; D unclear. CDR1 and CDR2 from the germline V gene are LNHDA and SQIVND (reference sequence). The V gene lost 1 base and the J gene lost 5 bases, with 9 bases spanning the gap. The CDR3 spans 15 residues. The DNA of the CDR3 is TGTGCCAGTAGTATAGTGGGAGGAGATAATTCACCCCTCCACTTT. Amino acids: CASSIVGGDNSPLHF. The variable domain in full, completed from reference TRBV19 and TRBJ1-6, reads DGGITQSPKYLFRKEGQNVTLSCEQNLNHDAMYWYRQDPGQGLRLIYYSQIVNDFQKGDIAEGYSVSREKKESFPLTVTSAQKNPTAFYLCASSIVGGDNSPLHFGNGTRLTVT.

This CDR3 reads CASSETRITEAFF. CDR3 sequence (DNA): TGTGCCAGTAGTGAGACGAGGATCACTGAAGCTTTCTTT. The chain couples TRBV19 to TRBJ1-1; D is uncertain. The CDR3 is 13 residues long. V gave up 5 bases and J gave up 4 bases, with 11 bases separating them. Germline V lookup: CDR1 LNHDA, CDR2 SQIVND (reference sequence).

The J gene is TRBJ2-1, the V gene TRBV6-1; TRBD2 matches at 7 bases. Germline lookup yields CDR1 MNHNS and CDR2 SASEGT. The CDR3 is 13 residues long. V was clipped by 6 bases and J by 10 bases; unmatched bases: 9. The CDR3 region is CASRQPGGPEQFF. DNA for the CDR3: TGTGCCAGCAGACAACCGGGAGGCCCAGAGCAGTTCTTC.

The chain employs TRBV19 and TRBJ2-5; 11 nucleotides line up with TRBD2. Germline assignment: CDR1 LNHDA and CDR2 SQIVND (reference sequence). The V segment lost 3 bases and the J segment 2 bases; nucleotides outside the gene matches: 5. The CDR3 is 16 amino acids. The CDR3 loop is CASSIDLAGGQETQYF. The DNA of the CDR3 is TGTGCCAGTAGTATTGATCTAGCGGGAGGACAAGAGACCCAGTACTTC. The full variable domain, in which reference TRBV19 and TRBJ2-5 provide the parts outside the CDR3, is DGGITQSPKYLFRKEGQNVTLSCEQNLNHDAMYWYRQDPGQGLRLIYYSQIVNDFQKGDIAEGYSVSREKKESFPLTVTSAQKNPTAFYLCASSIDLAGGQETQYFGPGTRLLVL.

This chain connects TRBV28 to TRBJ1-2; perhaps TRBD1 as D (5 bases). This CDR3 is built from 12 residues. The ends were cut back, 2 bases at V and 6 bases at J, with 7 bases in the middle. Germline assignment: CDR1 MDHEN and CDR2 SYDVKM. CDR3 amino acids: CASSLVGDGYTF. CDR3 nucleotides: TGTGCCAGCAGTTTAGTGGGGGATGGCTACACCTTC.

This clonotype was recorded a few times. V is TRBV15 and J is TRBJ1-3; TRBD1 matches 8 bases. The CDR3 is 16 amino acids. Trimming at V came to 0 bases and at J to 4 bases, leaving 5 bases not matched to a gene. Germline V CDR1 and CDR2: LNHNV, YYDKDF (reference sequence). As DNA, the CDR3 is TGTGCCACCAGCAGAGACAGGGGGCCTGACGGAAACACCATATATTTT. Translating it yields CATSRDRGPDGNTIYF.

V usage is TRBV6-5 and J usage is TRBJ1-1, with D tentatively TRBD1 (6 bases). V gave up 0 bases and J gave up 4 bases, with 9 bases separating them. This CDR3 has 14 amino acids. From germline, CDR1 is MNHEY and CDR2 SVGAGI. CDR3 nucleotides: TGTGCCAGCAGTTACTCGAGCAGGGGCACTGAAGCTTTCTTT. Protein sequence: CASSYSSRGTEAFF.

This clonotype was detected a few times. The chain joins TRBV6-2 or TRBV6-3 to TRBJ1-6; 8 nucleotides agree with TRBD1. V lost 7 bases and J lost 7; bases outside the gene matches: 15. Looked up from germline, CDR1 is MNHEY and CDR2 is SVGEGT. The CDR3 length is 17 residues. The CDR3 nucleotides are TGTGCCAGCACCGTGACAGGGGCTCGCGCCTCAAATTCACCCCTCCACTTT. Translation: CASTVTGARASNSPLHF.

This clonotype was seen only a few times. J is TRBJ2-7 and V is TRBV2; weak D call: TRBD2 (7 bases). The CDR3 covers 14 residues. Germline V gene lookup returns CDR1 SNHLY and CDR2 FYNNEI. V dropped 7 bases and J dropped 6 bases, with 19 bases sitting between them. This CDR3 reads CASNGGRYLGEQYF. The CDR3 DNA is TGTGCCAGCAACGGGGGGCGGTACCTCGGCGAGCAGTACTTC.

This clonotype has a handful of counts. This chain connects TRBV7-8 to TRBJ2-5; 7 bases match TRBD2. J gave up 1 base and V 5 bases, and 7 bases lay outside the gene matches. The CDR3 has 15 amino acids. Germline loops: CDR1 SGHVS, CDR2 FQNEAQ. In nucleotides, the CDR3 is TGTGCCAGCAGCCCAAGCGCTAGCGGCCAAGAGACCCAGTACTTC. It yields the protein CASSPSASGQETQYF.

This rearrangement joins TRBV20-1 to TRBJ2-1, with TRBD1 matching 9 bases. Trimming removed 7 bases from V and 6 bases from J; junction bases left unmatched: 13. CDR3 length: 15 residues. Germline CDR1 reads DFQATT; CDR2 reads SNEGSKA (reference sequence). CDR3 bases: TGCAGTGTCCCCACACAGGGGGCGCTTGTCAATGAGCAGTTCTTC. Its translation is CSVPTQGALVNEQFF.

This clonotype was detected once. This chain joins TRBV2 and TRBJ2-2; D is unresolved. This CDR3 has 11 residues. Trimming left V 0 bases short and J 7 bases short, with 0 bases between. Germline-derived CDR1 and CDR2 are SNHLY and FYNNEI. The CDR3 DNA reads TGTGCCAGCAGTGAAGCCGGGGAGCTGTTTTTT. Protein sequence: CASSEAGELFF. Complete variable domain (other parts from reference TRBV2 and TRBJ2-2): EPEVTQTPSHQVTQMGQEVILRCVPISNHLYFYWYRQILGQKVEFLVSFYNNEISEKSEIFDDQFSVERPDGSNFTLKIRSTKLEDSAMYFCASSEAGELFFGEGSRLTVL.

J is TRBJ1-2 and V is TRBV7-2; D is unclear. Trimming took off 5 bases at V and 4 bases at J, with 14 bases between the two ends. The CDR3 totals 14 residues. Germline assignment: CDR1 SGHTA and CDR2 FQGNSA. The CDR3 nucleotides are TGTGCCAGCAGCCCCCCGCTGATCACCTATGGCTACACCTTC. It yields the protein CASSPPLITYGYTF.

The chain is built from TRBV5-1 and TRBJ1-1, with D hard to call. Trimming removed 4 bases at V and 0 bases at J, with 10 bases between. Germline-derived CDR1 and CDR2 are SGHRS and YFSETQ. The CDR3 has 14 residues. The CDR3 coding sequence is TGCGCCAGCAGCCTTGACGGGGTGAACACTGAAGCTTTCTTT. Encoded protein: CASSLDGVNTEAFF.

Here the CDR3 DNA reads TGTGCCAGCAGTTCCAACAGGAGGAGGGTGTTTTTT. Translated, it gives CASSSNRRRVFF. V usage is TRBV28 and J usage is TRBJ1-4, with D perhaps matching TRBD1 (5 bases). V was cut by 4 bases and J by 15 bases, with 15 bases left in between. Germline V gene data show CDR1 as MDHEN and CDR2 as SYDVKM. This CDR3 spans 12 amino acids.

The genes are TRBV20-1 and TRBJ2-7, with D perhaps being TRBD1 or TRBD2 (5 bases each). There are 14 residues in the CDR3. Looked up from germline, CDR1 is DFQATT and CDR2 is SNEGSKA (reference sequence). The germline V and J ends were trimmed by 0 bases and 5 bases, with 14 bases remaining between them. The CDR3 bases are TGCAGTGCTAGAGACCCTGGGAGCAGGGACGAGCAGTACTTC. Amino acids: CSARDPGSRDEQYF.

V usage is TRBV27 and J usage is TRBJ2-7; D is ambiguous. Deletions cut 3 bases from V and 1 base from J, with 10 bases between. The CDR3 has 14 amino acids. CDR1 and CDR2 from the germline V gene are MNHEY and SMNVEV (reference sequence). For the CDR3, the DNA is TGTGCCAGCAGTTTTTACCGAGGATCCTACGAGCAGTACTTC. The encoded protein is CASSFYRGSYEQYF.

The chain is built from TRBV7-2 and TRBJ2-1; TRBD2 agrees at 13 bases. The germline V gene encodes CDR1 SGHTA and CDR2 FQGNSA. With V trimmed by 4 bases and J by 8 bases, 11 bases remained unmatched. The CDR3 spans 17 residues. The CDR3: CASSSQVLAGGLDEQFF. The CDR3 bases are TGTGCCAGCAGCTCCCAAGTACTAGCGGGAGGGCTAGATGAGCAGTTCTTC.

This rearrangement joins TRBV2 to TRBJ1-2; a weak D match, TRBD1 (6 bases). The CDR3 spans 13 residues. Germline values: CDR1 SNHLY, CDR2 FYNNEI. Trimming removed 1 base at V and 8 bases at J, with 11 bases between. The CDR3 region is CASSEDAGAGYTF. The CDR3 DNA follows: TGTGCCAGCAGTGAAGATGCAGGGGCCGGCTACACCTTC.

The chain recombines TRBV6-5 with TRBJ2-7, with TRBD2 identical over 8 bases. V dropped 4 bases and J dropped 2; count of bases not matched to a gene: 10. The CDR3 extends over 16 amino acids. Looked up from germline, CDR1 is MNHEY and CDR2 is SVGAGI. The CDR3 DNA sequence: TGTGCCAGCAGTTTCCTCGGGACTAGTCGGGCCTACGAGCAGTACTTC. Protein: CASSFLGTSRAYEQYF.